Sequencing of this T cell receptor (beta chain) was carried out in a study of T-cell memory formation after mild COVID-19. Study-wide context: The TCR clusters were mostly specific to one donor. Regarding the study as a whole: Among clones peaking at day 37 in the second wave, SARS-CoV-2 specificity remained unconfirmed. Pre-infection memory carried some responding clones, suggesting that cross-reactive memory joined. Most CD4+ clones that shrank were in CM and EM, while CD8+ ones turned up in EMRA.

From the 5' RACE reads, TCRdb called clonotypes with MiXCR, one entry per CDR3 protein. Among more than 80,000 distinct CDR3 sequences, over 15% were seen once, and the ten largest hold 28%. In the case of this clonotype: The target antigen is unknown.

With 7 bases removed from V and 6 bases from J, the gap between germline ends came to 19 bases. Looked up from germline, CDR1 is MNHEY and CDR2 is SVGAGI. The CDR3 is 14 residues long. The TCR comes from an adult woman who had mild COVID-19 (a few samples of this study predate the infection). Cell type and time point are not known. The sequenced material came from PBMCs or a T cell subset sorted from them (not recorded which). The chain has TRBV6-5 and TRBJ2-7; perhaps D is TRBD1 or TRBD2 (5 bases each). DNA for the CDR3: TGTGCCAGCAATCCGGGACCCTACATTTCCGAGCAGTACTTC. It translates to CASNPGPYISEQYF.